The clone carrying this T cell receptor beta chain was seen more than once but under ten times. Its antigen remains unknown. The data were taken from a study of blood T cells in healthy people across ages. Study context: About one barcoded beta molecule per two T cells was the capture yield of template switching. Findings and limits, study-wide: Diversity figures based on one million T cells were deemed too low. The lack of PBMC sorting stopped any conclusive naive versus antigen-experienced comparison.

The authors ran a second PCR of 7 to 11 cycles using a sample-barcoded 5' primer and a J-beta primer mix. TCRdb analysed the 5' RACE reads with MiXCR anew, one entry per CDR3 protein. The sample includes some 730,000 distinct CDR3 sequences, about a fifth seen only once; the top ten take around 21%. The authors extracted at least 5 micrograms of total RNA per sample. V was pared by 4 bases and J by 2 bases, with 7 bases of the junction left unmatched. The CDR3 sequence is 16 residues long. Germline-derived CDR1 and CDR2 are SGHRS and YFSETQ. Source material: blood. The clonotype originates from a man between 65 and 85 years old in good health. The rearrangement uses TRBV5-1 and TRBJ2-3; 10 positions match TRBD2. The CDR3 sequence: CASSPSGGVDTDTQYF. Here the CDR3 DNA reads TGCGCCAGCAGCCCCAGCGGGGGGGTAGACACAGATACGCAGTATTTT.